This TCR beta chain stems from a study of tumor-infiltrating lymphocytes in primary liver carcinoma. Points from the study as a whole: Blood's top-250-clone fraction was significantly lower than that of tumors (p = 0.039).

The count of this clonotype is one. Its antigen is currently unknown. One junction end does not reproduce the germline sequence, and a read error may be involved. Co-extracting RNA and DNA was done with 20-30 mg of unsorted bulk tissue as input. Each tumor was sampled at four poles and its centre. CDR3 length equals 19 residues. Production of TCR beta cDNA used approximately 0.55 ug total RNA together with a constant-region primer. Investigators got TCR beta libraries out of three nested multiplex PCR rounds, done with slightly modified ARM-PCR. Forward primers for TRBV1-TRBV30 and a C-beta reverse primer served the first two PCR rounds, at approximately 10 cycles each. TCRdb independently ran MiXCR on the multiplex PCR reads; one entry per CDR3 protein. The sample shows about 99,000 distinct CDR3 sequences, about 70% of them seen only once.

The chain combines TRBV23-1 with TRBJ2-1; tentatively, D is TRBD1 or TRBD2 (5 bases each). TRBV23-1 is sorted into the ORF group, with uncertain function. This clonotype was sampled from a woman in her sixties with primary liver carcinoma and hepatitis B virus infection. What was sequenced was liver tumor tissue from sampling region 5. The subset was: tumor region T5, tumor centre. CDR3 region: CASSQLLAVLLGAYNEQFF. As DNA, the CDR3 is TGTGCCAGCAGTCAATTGTTGGCAGTCCTCCTGGGGGCCTACAATGAGCAGTTCTTC.